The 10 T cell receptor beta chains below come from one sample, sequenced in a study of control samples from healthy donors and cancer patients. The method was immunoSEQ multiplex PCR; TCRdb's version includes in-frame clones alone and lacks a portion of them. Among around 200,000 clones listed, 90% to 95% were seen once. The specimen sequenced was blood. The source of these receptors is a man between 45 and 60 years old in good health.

The CDR3 is CASGSYTQYF. In nucleotides, the CDR3 is TGTGCCAGTGGGTCTTATACGCAGTATTTT. The chain is built from TRBV19 and TRBJ2-3; D unresolved. The germline V gene encodes CDR1 LNHDA and CDR2 SQIVND (reference sequence). Trimming cost V 8 bases and J 7 bases, with 7 bases left between them. This CDR3 comprises 10 residues.

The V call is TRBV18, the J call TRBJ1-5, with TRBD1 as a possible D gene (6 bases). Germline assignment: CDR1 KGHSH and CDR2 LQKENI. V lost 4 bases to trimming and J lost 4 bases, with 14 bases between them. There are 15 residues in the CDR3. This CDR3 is CASSRTGNLNQPQHF. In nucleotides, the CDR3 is TGTGCCAGCTCACGCACAGGGAATCTAAATCAGCCCCAGCATTTT.

CDR3 in DNA: TGCGCCAGCAGCCCGGACACATTGAACACTGAAGCTTTCTTT. This encodes CASSPDTLNTEAFF. The V and J genes are TRBV5-1 and TRBJ1-1; TRBD1 is a possible D gene (5 bases). The CDR3 contains 14 residues. CDR1 and CDR2 (germline): SGHRS, YFSETQ. Trimming pared 4 bases from V and 0 bases from J, leaving 10 bases between.

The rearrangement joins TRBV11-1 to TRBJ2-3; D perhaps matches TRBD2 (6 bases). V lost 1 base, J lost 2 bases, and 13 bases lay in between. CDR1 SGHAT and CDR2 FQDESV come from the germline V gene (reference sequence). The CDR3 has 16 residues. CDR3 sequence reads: CASSLDLGGATDTQYF. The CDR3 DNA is TGTGCCAGCAGCTTAGATCTAGGAGGGGCCACAGATACGCAGTATTTT.

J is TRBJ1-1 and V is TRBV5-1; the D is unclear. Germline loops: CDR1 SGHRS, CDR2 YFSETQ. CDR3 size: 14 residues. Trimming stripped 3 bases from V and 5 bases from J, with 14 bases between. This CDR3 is CASSSGATRTEAFF. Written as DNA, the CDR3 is TGCGCCAGCAGCTCAGGCGCAACCAGGACTGAAGCTTTCTTT. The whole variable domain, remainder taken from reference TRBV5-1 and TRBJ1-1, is KAGVTQTPRYLIKTRGQQVTLSCSPISGHRSVSWYQQTPGQGLQFLFEYFSETQRNKGNFPGRFSGRQFSNSRSEMNVSTLELGDSALYLCASSSGATRTEAFFGQGTRLTVV.

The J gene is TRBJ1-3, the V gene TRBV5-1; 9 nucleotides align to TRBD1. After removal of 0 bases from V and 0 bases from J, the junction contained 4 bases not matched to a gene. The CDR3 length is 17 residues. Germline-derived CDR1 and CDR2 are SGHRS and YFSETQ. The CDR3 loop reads CASSLGTGALSGNTIYF. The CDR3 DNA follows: TGCGCCAGCAGCTTGGGGACAGGGGCACTCTCTGGAAACACCATATATTTT. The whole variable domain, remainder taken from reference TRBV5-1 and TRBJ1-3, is KAGVTQTPRYLIKTRGQQVTLSCSPISGHRSVSWYQQTPGQGLQFLFEYFSETQRNKGNFPGRFSGRQFSNSRSEMNVSTLELGDSALYLCASSLGTGALSGNTIYFGEGSWLTVV.

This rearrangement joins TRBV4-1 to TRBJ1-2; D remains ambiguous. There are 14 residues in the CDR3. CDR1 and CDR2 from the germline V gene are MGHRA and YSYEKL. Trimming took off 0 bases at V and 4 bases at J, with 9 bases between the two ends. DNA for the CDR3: TGCGCCAGCAGCCAAGAAGGTTTTCGCTATGGCTACACCTTC. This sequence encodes CASSQEGFRYGYTF.

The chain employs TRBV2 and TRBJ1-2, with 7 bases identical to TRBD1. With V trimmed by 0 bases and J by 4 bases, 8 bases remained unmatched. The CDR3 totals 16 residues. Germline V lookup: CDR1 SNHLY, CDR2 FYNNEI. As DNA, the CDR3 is TGTGCCAGCAGTGAAGCGGGGGGGGGACAGAGCTATGGCTACACCTTC. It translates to CASSEAGGGQSYGYTF.

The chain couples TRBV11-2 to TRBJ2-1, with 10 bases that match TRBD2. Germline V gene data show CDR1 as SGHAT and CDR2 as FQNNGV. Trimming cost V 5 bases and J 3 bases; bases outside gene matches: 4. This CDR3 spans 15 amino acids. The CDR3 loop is CASSLGLADYNEQFF. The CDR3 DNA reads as TGTGCCAGCAGCCTAGGACTAGCGGACTACAATGAGCAGTTCTTC.

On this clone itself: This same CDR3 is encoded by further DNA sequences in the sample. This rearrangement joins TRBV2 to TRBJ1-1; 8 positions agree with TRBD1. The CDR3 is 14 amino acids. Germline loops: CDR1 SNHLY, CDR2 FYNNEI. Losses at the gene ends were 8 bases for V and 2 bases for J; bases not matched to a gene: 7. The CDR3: CASRRQGTNTEAFF. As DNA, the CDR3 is TGTGCCAGCCGGCGACAGGGGACAAACACTGAAGCTTTCTTT. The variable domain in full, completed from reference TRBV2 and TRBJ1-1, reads EPEVTQTPSHQVTQMGQEVILRCVPISNHLYFYWYRQILGQKVEFLVSFYNNEISEKSEIFDDQFSVERPDGSNFTLKIRSTKLEDSAMYFCASRRQGTNTEAFFGQGTRLTVV.